The 24 T cell receptor beta chains below all came from one sample that was sequenced in a study of blood T cell repertoires in COVID-19 (dated by TCRdb to about 2020). To prepare the library, the immunoSEQ multiplex PCR assay was applied. TCRdb took over this immuneACCESS table, retaining in-frame rearrangements with V and J assigned. Such tables are incomplete; in checked studies, under half of the missing clones stem from an unresolved V gene, and the remainder is unexplained. Across this sample there are roughly 200,000 clones, with over 80% seen only once. Around 10% of the sample is held by the ten biggest clonotypes. The sequencing sample was made of PBMCs or T cells enriched from blood (not recorded which). All receptors derive from a young man with acute COVID-19.

The rearrangement links TRBV5-1 to TRBJ2-5; possible D gene TRBD1, 5 bases. The germline V and J ends were trimmed by 1 base and 1 base, with 5 bases remaining between them. CDR1 is SGHRS and CDR2 is YFSETQ in the germline V gene. The CDR3 consists of 13 residues. The CDR3 region is CASSLRGQETQYF. CDR3 DNA: TGCGCCAGCAGCTTGAGGGGCCAAGAGACCCAGTACTTC.

V gene TRBV11-3 combines with J gene TRBJ2-7, with 10 bases lining up with TRBD2. In germline, CDR1 is SGHNT, CDR2 YENEEA. The CDR3 contains 17 residues. The trim removed 3 bases at V and 0 bases at J, leaving 8 bases unmatched. The CDR3, as DNA: TGTGCCAGCAGCTTCAGGCGGGCTAGCGGGAGCTCCTACGAGCAGTACTTC. Its protein is CASSFRRASGSSYEQYF.

The chain combines TRBV9 with TRBJ1-1; D remains unclear. The CDR3 is made up of 15 amino acids. Per germline, CDR1 SGDLS and CDR2 YYNGEE. Deletions cut 4 bases from V and 5 bases from J, with 18 bases between. CDR3 amino acids: CASSSPQGGRTEAFF. CDR3 bases: TGTGCCAGCAGCAGCCCTCAAGGCGGGAGGACTGAAGCTTTCTTT. The full variable domain, its missing parts supplied by reference TRBV9 and TRBJ1-1, is DSGVTQTPKHLITATGQRVTLRCSPRSGDLSVYWYQQSLDQGLQFLIQYYNGEERAKGNILERFSAQQFPDLHSELNLSSLELGDSALYFCASSSPQGGRTEAFFGQGTRLTVV.

This chain connects TRBV6-2 or TRBV6-3 to TRBJ2-5; 7 bases are shared with TRBD2. Germline V gene data show CDR1 as MNHEY and CDR2 as SVGEGT. Trimming took 6 bases from V and 7 from J; bases not matched to a gene: 11. The CDR3 runs 14 residues. CDR3 in DNA: TGTGCCAGCAGCCAGGCGGGGGACGCGACGACCCAGTACTTC. Protein sequence: CASSQAGDATTQYF.

This rearrangement joins TRBV4-1 to TRBJ1-2, with 10 bases aligning to TRBD1. The J segment lost 5 bases and the V segment lost 1 base, leaving 7 bases of the junction unmatched. CDR1 is MGHRA, CDR2 YSYEKL, per germline. This CDR3 spans 16 amino acids. CDR3 protein: CASSQGKDRGMYGYTF. The CDR3 DNA sequence: TGCGCCAGCAGCCAAGGGAAGGACAGGGGGATGTATGGCTACACCTTC.

This chain joins TRBV28 and TRBJ1-4, with D perhaps matching TRBD1 (6 bases). The CDR3 spans 13 residues. V lost 6 bases, J lost 8 bases, and 13 bases lay in between. CDR1 is MDHEN, CDR2 SYDVKM, per germline. CDR3 amino acids: CASSQGLREKLFF. CDR3 coding DNA: TGTGCCAGCAGCCAGGGGCTACGGGAAAAACTGTTTTTT.

The CDR3 DNA sequence: TGTGCCACCAGTGATTGGTCAGACTACAATGAGCAGTTCTTC. Protein product: CATSDWSDYNEQFF. This rearrangement joins TRBV24-1 to TRBJ2-1; D not resolved. With 2 bases removed from V and 3 bases from J, the gap between germline ends came to 7 bases. The CDR3 totals 14 residues. CDR1 KGHDR and CDR2 SFDVKD come from the germline V gene.

V gene TRBV27 combines with J gene TRBJ2-7; 7 bases match TRBD1. CDR1 and CDR2 from the germline V gene are MNHEY and SMNVEV (reference sequence). The CDR3 is 14 residues long. The ends lost 3 bases at V and 3 bases at J; junction bases unmatched: 5. The CDR3 DNA is TGTGCCAGCAGTTTGGGCAGGGGGATCTACGAGCAGTACTTC. Its protein is CASSLGRGIYEQYF.

The J gene is TRBJ2-1, the V gene TRBV29-1; D perhaps matches TRBD2 (5 bases). V was pared by 6 bases and J by 0 bases, with 12 bases between. This CDR3 contains 14 residues. Germline CDR1 is SQVTM and CDR2 is ANQGSEA. The CDR3 is CSVSAEASYNEQFF. In DNA form, the CDR3 reads TGCAGCGTGAGTGCGGAGGCCTCCTACAATGAGCAGTTCTTC.

The rearrangement uses TRBV19 and TRBJ2-7; TRBD2 matches 10 bases. V shed 2 bases and J 6 bases; nucleotides not matched to a gene: 4. The germline CDR1 and CDR2 sequences are LNHDA and SQIVND (reference sequence). The CDR3 contains 14 residues. The CDR3 is CASSISLAGVEQYF. The CDR3 DNA reads TGTGCCAGTAGTATAAGCCTAGCGGGAGTCGAGCAGTACTTC.

The chain couples TRBV4-1 to TRBJ1-1, with a tentative D call TRBD1 (6 bases). The germline V gene has CDR1 MGHRA and CDR2 YSYEKL. V was shortened by 5 bases and J by 3 bases, with 19 bases between the two germline ends. There are 16 residues in the CDR3. The CDR3 DNA follows: TGCGCCAGCAGCGACAAGGGGGGGAAGTCGTACACTGAAGCTTTCTTT. It translates to CASSDKGGKSYTEAFF.

This chain links TRBV4-1 with TRBJ2-5; a weak D match, TRBD2 (6 bases). V lost 3 bases to trimming and J lost 2 bases, with 13 bases between them. CDR1 and CDR2 from the germline V gene are MGHRA and YSYEKL. The CDR3 sequence is 15 residues long. The CDR3 DNA reads as TGCGCCAGCAGCCAGAGACTAGGTTGGCAAGAGACCCAGTACTTC. It encodes CASSQRLGWQETQYF.

The rearrangement uses TRBV20-1 and TRBJ2-5; D unclear. Trimming removed 3 bases at V and 2 bases at J, with 28 bases between. Germline V CDR1 and CDR2: DFQATT, SNEGSKA (reference sequence). The length of the CDR3 is 19 residues. CDR3 sequence reads: CSASSPSERRAARQETQYF. The CDR3 region has the DNA TGCAGTGCTAGTTCCCCCTCAGAAAGACGCGCGGCAAGACAAGAGACCCAGTACTTC.

This chain uses TRBV27 with TRBJ1-6; 9 bases agree with TRBD1. Germline CDR1 reads MNHEY; CDR2 reads SMNVEV (reference sequence). CDR3 size: 17 residues. The J segment lost 4 bases and the V segment lost 5 bases, leaving 9 bases of the junction unmatched. CDR3 in DNA: TGTGCCAGCAGTCCCGGGACAGGGAGGGGATATAATTCACCCCTCCACTTT. It is translated as CASSPGTGRGYNSPLHF.

The V call is TRBV27, the J call TRBJ2-5; 7 nucleotides agree with TRBD2. The germline gives CDR1 MNHEY, CDR2 SMNVEV (reference sequence). The CDR3 contains 18 residues. The V gene end was trimmed by 3 bases and the J gene end by 0 bases; junction bases not matched to a gene: 13. The CDR3 DNA is TGTGCCAGCAGTTTCGGTTTGAGCGGGAACGGGAACCAAGAGACCCAGTACTTC. This encodes CASSFGLSGNGNQETQYF.

Of note for this clone: A junction end diverges from the germline sequence, so it may reflect a read error. The chain uses TRBV7-7 and TRBJ2-3; 11 bases map to TRBD2. The germline gives CDR1 SSHAT, CDR2 FNYEAQ (reference sequence). The CDR3 spans 17 residues. This CDR3 is CASSSGTSGAPTDTQYF. The CDR3 coding sequence is TGTGCTAGCAGCTCCGGGACTAGCGGAGCCCCCACAGATACGCAGTATTTT.

The chain links TRBV24-1 to TRBJ1-2; no clear D gene. This CDR3 region has 16 residues. V shed 4 bases and J shed 0 bases, with 14 bases lying between them. CDR1 is KGHDR and CDR2 is SFDVKD in the germline V gene. In DNA form, the CDR3 reads TGTGCCACCAGTGACAGGAACAGCCAAGCTAACTATGGCTACACCTTC. Its translation is CATSDRNSQANYGYTF.

This clone was recorded a few times. V usage is TRBV7-9 and J usage is TRBJ2-7; the match to TRBD2 covers 9 bases. The ends lost 2 bases at V and 1 base at J; junction bases unmatched: 6. There are 16 residues in the CDR3. Germline V gene data show CDR1 as SEHNR and CDR2 as FQNEAQ (reference sequence). The CDR3 nucleotides read TGTGCCAGCAGCTTACTCGAGCGGGAGGATTCCTACGAGCAGTACTTC. Protein sequence: CASSLLEREDSYEQYF.

The chain employs TRBV5-1 and TRBJ2-2; TRBD1 is a possible D gene (6 bases). Germline V gene lookup returns CDR1 SGHRS and CDR2 YFSETQ. The CDR3 has 17 amino acids. The V gene lost 0 bases and the J gene lost 4 bases, with 16 bases spanning the gap. The CDR3 coding sequence is TGCGCCAGCAGCTTGGCTATTACAGGGATTAGCACCGGGGAGCTGTTTTTT. Translation gives CASSLAITGISTGELFF.

The gene calls are TRBV7-9 and TRBJ2-7, with D perhaps matching TRBD1 (6 bases). This CDR3 is built from 14 residues. The V gene lost 5 bases and the J gene lost 4 bases, with 15 bases spanning the gap. Germline V lookup: CDR1 SEHNR, CDR2 FQNEAQ (reference sequence). The CDR3, as DNA: TGTGCCAGCAGCGCCAGGACAGTTCCTTACGAGCAGTACTTC. It yields the protein CASSARTVPYEQYF. Full variable domain (rest looked up from reference TRBV7-9 and TRBJ2-7): DTGVSQNPRHKITKRGQNVTFRCDPISEHNRLYWYRQTLGQGPEFLTYFQNEAQLEKSRLLSDRFSAERPKGSFSTLEIQRTEQGDSAMYLCASSARTVPYEQYFGPGTRLTVT.

The V call is TRBV10-3, the J call TRBJ1-3; D might be TRBD1 (6 bases). The CDR3 spans 13 residues. Trimming shortened V by 8 bases and J by 6 bases, and 14 bases separated the two germline ends. CDR1 and CDR2 (germline): ENHRY, SYGVKD. CDR3 sequence: CAIEDRFTNTIYF. In DNA, the CDR3 is TGTGCCATCGAAGACAGGTTCACAAACACCATATATTTT.

The chain couples TRBV28 to TRBJ1-3, with TRBD1 identical over 7 bases. The CDR3 loop spans 18 amino acids. Germline V CDR1 and CDR2: MDHEN, SYDVKM. V dropped 6 bases and J dropped 2; count of bases not matched to a gene: 16. CDR3 in amino acids: CASSPRINRGLTGNTIYF. The CDR3 DNA sequence: TGTGCCAGCAGCCCCCGAATAAACAGGGGACTCACTGGAAACACCATATATTTT.

This chain links TRBV28 with TRBJ1-6; D not resolved. CDR3 length: 14 residues. Trimming cost V 5 bases and J 0 bases, with 5 bases left between them. From germline, CDR1 is MDHEN and CDR2 SYDVKM. CDR3 nucleotide sequence: TGTGCCAGCAGTGGCGGCTCCTATAATTCACCCCTCCACTTT. This gives the protein CASSGGSYNSPLHF.

This chain links TRBV27 with TRBJ1-5, with TRBD1 matching over 8 bases. Per germline, CDR1 MNHEY and CDR2 SMNVEV (reference sequence). J lost 4 bases, V lost 7 bases, and 9 bases had no gene match. The CDR3 spans 15 residues. In nucleotides, the CDR3 is TGTGCCAGCAAGGTAGGACAGGGACCAAATCAGCCCCAGCATTTT. It specifies CASKVGQGPNQPQHF.